This TCR beta chain was retrieved from a study of blood T cell repertoires in COVID-19. CDR1 and CDR2 (germline): LNHDA, SQIVND (reference sequence). V was pared by 4 bases and J by 6 bases, with 16 bases between. CDR3 length: 15 residues. Some clones are missing from TCRdb's copy, which holds only in-frame ones; the method was immunoSEQ multiplex PCR. The data contain 150,000 or so clones, 85% to 90% of them seen just once; the ten biggest clones take up around 6.3%. The sequence was obtained from an elderly man with acute or convalescent COVID-19. The specimen sequenced was peripheral blood. The chain combines TRBV19 with TRBJ1-5; tentative D call: TRBD1 (6 bases). The CDR3 DNA follows: TGTGCCAGTAGTACTCTTAACAGGGTAGGTCAGCCCCAGCATTTT. This codes for CASSTLNRVGQPQHF.